Each of the 19 T cell receptor beta chains below was sequenced from the same sample in a study of shared clonotypes between healthy human individuals. CD45RO negativity and positive selection for CCR7 defined naive CD8 cells, a population that excluded terminally differentiated effector memory CD45RA+ cells. The table came from immunoSEQ multiplex PCR; TCRdb's copy has only in-frame clones and leaves some out. In the table there are some 1,900,000 clones, just under 95% of which are singletons. What was sequenced was naive CD8+ T cells sorted from blood. These receptors came from a young man in good health.

The chain couples TRBV10-3 to TRBJ2-3; 8 nucleotides align to TRBD2. CDR1 and CDR2 from the germline V gene are ENHRY and SYGVKD. The CDR3 is 16 amino acids. Trimming took 1 base from V and 4 from J; bases not matched to a gene: 7. The CDR3 loop is CAISELGLEVADTQYF. DNA of the CDR3: TGTGCCATCAGTGAGTTGGGACTAGAGGTTGCAGATACGCAGTATTTT.

This clone was counted a single time. The chain carries TRBV12-5 and TRBJ2-7, with 10 bases aligning to TRBD2. Germline-derived CDR1 and CDR2 are LGHNT and FRNRAP. There are 14 residues in the CDR3. The trim removed 6 bases at V and 6 bases at J, leaving 8 bases unmatched. The DNA of the CDR3 is TGTGCTAGTGGCTCAGCGGGAGGGCTTAGCGAGCAGTACTTC. Its protein product is CASGSAGGLSEQYF.

The chain joins TRBV5-4 to TRBJ2-3, with no clear D. This CDR3 contains 15 residues. Germline values: CDR1 SGHNT, CDR2 YYREEE (reference sequence). Deletions cut 0 bases from V and 5 bases from J, with 13 bases between. The CDR3 nucleotides read TGTGCCAGCAGCTTGGAAGCGCCCGAAGGAGATACGCAGTATTTT. Translation gives CASSLEAPEGDTQYF.

V gene TRBV28 combines with J gene TRBJ2-7; 7 nucleotides line up with TRBD1. V gave up 5 bases and J gave up 6 bases; unmatched junction bases: 10. Germline V CDR1 and CDR2: MDHEN, SYDVKM. This CDR3 comprises 14 residues. As DNA, the CDR3 is TGTGCCAGCAGTCAACAGGGGTGGGGTGGCGAGCAGTACTTC. This translates into CASSQQGWGGEQYF.

This clone appeared once. This rearrangement joins TRBV30 to TRBJ2-7, with D perhaps assigned TRBD1 or TRBD2 (7 bases each). Trimming cost V 4 bases and J 7 bases, with 17 bases left between them. Germline V gives CDR1 GTSNPN, CDR2 SVGIG (reference sequence). This CDR3 is 13 amino acids long. The CDR3 is CAWTLGQGGEQYF. CDR3 nucleotides: TGTGCCTGGACTCTCGGGCAGGGGGGGGAGCAGTACTTC.

CDR3 amino acids: CASTGQGTDTQYF. The CDR3 DNA sequence: TGTGCCAGCACTGGACAGGGGACAGATACGCAGTATTTT. The chain is built from TRBV6-6 and TRBJ2-3; TRBD1 agrees at 9 bases. The V gene end was trimmed by 7 bases and the J gene end by 3 bases; junction bases not matched to a gene: 2. The germline V gene has CDR1 MNHNY and CDR2 SVGAGI (reference sequence). The CDR3 runs 13 residues.

J is TRBJ1-4 and V is TRBV15, with D perhaps matching TRBD1 (5 bases). CDR1 is LNHNV and CDR2 is YYDKDF in the germline V gene (reference sequence). The CDR3 is 13 amino acids. The V gene lost 8 bases and the J gene lost 4 bases, with 11 bases spanning the gap. The CDR3 here is CATGQGVNEKLFF. In DNA form, the CDR3 reads TGTGCCACCGGTCAAGGGGTTAATGAAAAACTGTTTTTT.

Of note for this clone: In the same sample, other DNA sequences code for this CDR3. The V call is TRBV11-1, the J call TRBJ2-5, with D perhaps TRBD1 or TRBD2 (5 bases each). Germline V gives CDR1 SGHAT, CDR2 FQDESV (reference sequence). V was cut by 1 base and J by 2 bases, with 8 bases left in between. CDR3 length: 14 residues. The CDR3 region is CASSLVGVQETQYF. In DNA form, the CDR3 reads TGTGCCAGCAGCTTAGTGGGGGTTCAAGAGACCCAGTACTTC.

This sequence joins TRBV27 and TRBJ2-3; TRBD1 matches 11 bases. V shed 4 bases and J 5 bases; nucleotides not matched to a gene: 20. Germline values: CDR1 MNHEY, CDR2 SMNVEV (reference sequence). The CDR3 contains 20 residues. The CDR3 is CASSSKDRGQGGTNLDTQYF. For the CDR3, the DNA is TGTGCCAGCAGTTCAAAGGACAGGGGGCAAGGGGGTACCAACTTAGATACGCAGTATTTT.

The chain joins TRBV2 to TRBJ2-1, with D maybe TRBD1 (6 bases). Trimming removed 10 bases from V and 0 bases from J, with 13 bases in between. Germline V gene sequence: CDR1 SNHLY, CDR2 FYNNEI. The CDR3 totals 14 residues. The DNA of the CDR3 is TGTGCCACCAAGGCGGACAGCTCCTACAATGAGCAGTTCTTC. This sequence encodes CATKADSSYNEQFF.

Comment on this clone: The same CDR3 can be traced to other DNA sequences in this sample. The chain's CDR3 is CASSLGLSGYEQYF. Written as DNA, the CDR3 is TGTGCCAGCAGCCTGGGGCTTTCGGGCTACGAGCAGTACTTC. V gene TRBV13 combines with J gene TRBJ2-7; tentatively, D is TRBD1 (5 bases). With 5 bases removed from V and 3 bases from J, the gap between germline ends came to 14 bases. Germline V gives CDR1 PRHDT, CDR2 FYEKMQ (reference sequence). This CDR3 is built from 14 residues.

The J gene is TRBJ2-5, the V gene TRBV6-5, with 12 bases fitting TRBD2. The CDR3 has 15 residues. Germline-derived CDR1 and CDR2 are MNHEY and SVGAGI. The V and J ends lost 7 bases and 4 bases, in that order; junction bases with no gene match: 7. The CDR3 region is CASTGLAGSRETQYF. The CDR3 bases are TGTGCCAGCACCGGACTAGCGGGGAGTCGAGAGACCCAGTACTTC.

V usage is TRBV9 and J usage is TRBJ2-1, with 8 positions matching TRBD1. After removal of 3 bases from V and 8 bases from J, the junction contained 4 bases not matched to a gene. The CDR3 runs 13 residues. Germline CDR1 SGDLS, CDR2 YYNGEE. CDR3 bases: TGTGCCAGCAGCGGAACAGGGGGAGATGAGCAGTTCTTC. Encoded protein: CASSGTGGDEQFF.

The chain is built from TRBV7-9 and TRBJ2-1; no reliable D call. Germline V gene lookup returns CDR1 SEHNR and CDR2 FQNEAQ (reference sequence). V lost 1 base, J lost 4 bases, and 11 bases lay in between. This CDR3 has 15 residues. This CDR3 reads CASSLVADGYNEQFF. The CDR3 DNA reads as TGTGCCAGCAGCTTAGTTGCGGACGGGTACAATGAGCAGTTCTTC.

This rearrangement joins TRBV27 to TRBJ1-2; TRBD1 might be the D (6 bases). CDR1 and CDR2 (germline): MNHEY, SMNVEV (reference sequence). The CDR3 runs 14 residues. The V end was cut by 6 bases, the J end by 1 base, with 12 bases between. The DNA for the CDR3 is TGTGCCAGCAGGATCAGGGGAGGTAACTATGGCTACACCTTC. It encodes CASRIRGGNYGYTF.

The CDR3 is CASSEIMSDPYEQYF. CDR3 nucleotide sequence: TGTGCCAGCAGTGAAATAATGTCAGACCCCTACGAGCAGTACTTC. V usage is TRBV6-1 and J usage is TRBJ2-7; D is unclear. The CDR3 is 15 amino acids. Germline CDR1 reads MNHNS; CDR2 reads SASEGT. The V end lost 2 bases, the J end lost 2 bases, and 13 bases lay between the germline ends.

J is TRBJ2-7 and V is TRBV2; 11 bases map to TRBD2. Germline V gives CDR1 SNHLY, CDR2 FYNNEI. Germline trimming cut 7 bases from V and 3 bases from J; bases unmatched to any gene: 11. CDR3 length: 16 amino acids. This chain's CDR3 is CASTRELAGAFYEQYF. CDR3 nucleotide sequence: TGTGCCAGCACCCGCGAACTAGCGGGAGCCTTCTACGAGCAGTACTTC.

The chain carries TRBV10-1 and TRBJ1-3; the match to TRBD1 covers 10 bases. This CDR3 spans 16 amino acids. The V gene end was trimmed by 8 bases and the J gene end by 0 bases; junction bases not matched to a gene: 7. From germline, CDR1 is WNHNN and CDR2 SYGVQD (reference sequence). DNA for the CDR3: TGCGCCAGCCGAGGACAGGGGGGCTCCTCTGGAAACACCATATATTTT. Translated, it gives CASRGQGGSSGNTIYF.

V gene TRBV19 combines with J gene TRBJ1-5; D is ambiguous. Trimming took off 4 bases at V and 3 bases at J, with 7 bases between the two ends. Germline-derived CDR1 and CDR2 are LNHDA and SQIVND (reference sequence). The CDR3 contains 13 residues. CDR3 amino acids: CASSNGYNQPQHF. Written as DNA, the CDR3 is TGTGCCAGTAGTAATGGTTACAATCAGCCCCAGCATTTT.